Listed below are T cell receptor beta chains from one sample, sequenced in a study of blood T cell repertoires in COVID-19. Using immunoSEQ multiplex PCR, the repertoire was profiled, and TCRdb retains in-frame clones only, with some absent. The sample contains about 50,000 clones, about 83% of which appear only once. Sample: peripheral blood. These receptors were collected from a woman between 55 and 75 years old with acute or convalescent COVID-19. Each CDR3 is given with its conserved first and last residue. Each record gives: J gene, clone size, D gene, V gene, CDR3 protein, CDR3 DNA. The D gene is left open where the match is weak. Size is omitted from some rows. Given values are once, few, many or a class for expanded clones.

J gene: TRBJ1-2
clone size: -
D gene: -
V gene: TRBV6-1
CDR3 protein: CASSEAAAYGYTF
CDR3 DNA: TGTGCCAGCAGTGAAGCCGCAGCGTATGGCTACACCTTC

J gene: TRBJ2-6
clone size: -
D gene: -
V gene: TRBV27
CDR3 protein: CASSRGGGANVLTF
CDR3 DNA: TGTGCCAGCAGCAGGGGCGGTGGGGCCAACGTCCTGACTTTC

J gene: TRBJ2-2
clone size: -
D gene: -
V gene: TRBV21-1
CDR3 protein: CASSLSATSGRVRPKNTGELFF
CDR3 DNA: TGTGCCAGCAGCTTATCTGCGACTAGCGGGAGGGTCCGACCAAAGAACACCGGGGAGCTGTTTTTT

J gene: TRBJ2-2
clone size: -
D gene: -
V gene: TRBV12-3/TRBV12-4
CDR3 protein: CASTSRAGELFF
CDR3 DNA: TGTGCCAGCACCTCCCGAGCCGGGGAGCTGTTTTTT

J gene: TRBJ2-7
clone size: few
D gene: TRBD1
V gene: TRBV5-1
CDR3 protein: CATSADRGIGEQYF
CDR3 DNA: TGCGCCACTTCCGCGGACAGGGGTATAGGCGAGCAGTACTTC

J gene: TRBJ1-5
clone size: -
D gene: -
V gene: TRBV12-2
CDR3 protein: CASRLSSGGGSNQPQHF
CDR3 DNA: TGTGCAAGTCGCTTAAGTTCAGGTGGGGGCAGCAATCAGCCCCAGCATTTT

J gene: TRBJ1-1
clone size: -
D gene: TRBD1
V gene: TRBV19
CDR3 protein: CASSPGTGGRTEAFF
CDR3 DNA: TGTGCCAGTAGTCCCGGGACAGGGGGTAGGACTGAAGCTTTCTTT

J gene: TRBJ1-1
clone size: once
D gene: -
V gene: TRBV15
CDR3 protein: CATKTDTNTEAFF
CDR3 DNA: TGTGCCACCAAGACAGACACGAACACTGAAGCTTTCTTT

J gene: TRBJ2-2
clone size: -
D gene: -
V gene: TRBV29-1
CDR3 protein: CSVEVSGAGTGELFF
CDR3 DNA: TGCAGCGTTGAAGTTTCGGGAGCGGGCACCGGGGAGCTGTTTTTT

J gene: TRBJ2-2
clone size: -
D gene: TRBD1
V gene: TRBV9
CDR3 protein: CASDRGNTGELFF
CDR3 DNA: TGTGCCAGCGACAGGGGCAACACCGGGGAGCTGTTTTTT

J gene: TRBJ2-2
clone size: -
D gene: -
V gene: TRBV11-2
CDR3 protein: CASSLVFSAGRANTGELFF
CDR3 DNA: TGTGCCAGCAGCTTAGTTTTTTCGGCGGGCAGAGCGAACACCGGGGAGCTGTTTTTT

J gene: TRBJ1-2
clone size: -
D gene: TRBD1
V gene: TRBV24-1
CDR3 protein: CATSDAGTGFNGYTF
CDR3 DNA: TGTGCCACCAGTGATGCCGGGACAGGGTTTAATGGCTACACCTTC

J gene: TRBJ2-1
clone size: -
D gene: -
V gene: TRBV19
CDR3 protein: CASSPRRGTYNEQFF
CDR3 DNA: TGTGCCAGTAGTCCCCGGAGAGGGACCTACAATGAGCAGTTCTTC

J gene: TRBJ2-5
clone size: -
D gene: TRBD2
V gene: TRBV7-2
CDR3 protein: CASSPGTSGGRETQYF
CDR3 DNA: TGTGCCAGCAGCCCTGGGACTAGCGGGGGTCGAGAGACCCAGTACTTC

J gene: TRBJ1-1
clone size: -
D gene: TRBD1
V gene: TRBV19
CDR3 protein: CASRDRARGNTEAFF
CDR3 DNA: TGTGCCAGCCGGGACAGGGCCCGGGGGAACACTGAAGCTTTCTTT

J gene: TRBJ1-4
clone size: -
D gene: -
V gene: TRBV9
CDR3 protein: CASSSGQPGGEKLFF
CDR3 DNA: TGTGCCAGCAGCTCCGGACAGCCGGGAGGGGAAAAACTGTTTTTT

J gene: TRBJ1-2
clone size: -
D gene: -
V gene: TRBV5-6
CDR3 protein: CASSLFTGQGNYGYTF
CDR3 DNA: TGTGCCAGCAGCTTATTTACAGGCCAAGGCAACTATGGCTACACCTTC

J gene: TRBJ1-2
clone size: -
D gene: -
V gene: TRBV5-8
CDR3 protein: CASSSLLPGYGYTF
CDR3 DNA: TGTGCCAGCAGCTCGCTTCTTCCAGGGTATGGCTACACCTTC

J gene: TRBJ2-5
clone size: -
D gene: TRBD1
V gene: TRBV18
CDR3 protein: CASSPPGQIKETQYF
CDR3 DNA: TGTGCCAGCTCACCACCGGGACAGATTAAAGAGACCCAGTACTTC

J gene: TRBJ2-1
clone size: -
D gene: TRBD2
V gene: TRBV3-1/TRBV3-2
CDR3 protein: CASSQDQRGDNEQFF
CDR3 DNA: TGTGCCAGCAGCCAAGACCAGCGGGGGGACAATGAGCAGTTCTTC

J gene: TRBJ2-7
clone size: -
D gene: -
V gene: TRBV5-5
CDR3 protein: CASSLGYAGEQYF
CDR3 DNA: TGTGCCAGCAGCTTGGGCTACGCGGGTGAGCAGTACTTC

J gene: TRBJ1-2
clone size: -
D gene: TRBD1
V gene: TRBV28
CDR3 protein: CASSFLDRVGGYTF
CDR3 DNA: TGTGCCAGCAGTTTTTTGGACAGGGTCGGAGGCTACACCTTC

J gene: TRBJ1-5
clone size: -
D gene: -
V gene: TRBV6-5
CDR3 protein: CASTPSRSQPQHF
CDR3 DNA: TGTGCCAGCACCCCTAGTCGGAGTCAGCCCCAGCATTTT

J gene: TRBJ2-5
clone size: -
D gene: -
V gene: TRBV3-1/TRBV3-2
CDR3 protein: CASSNYRAETQYF
CDR3 DNA: TGTGCCAGCAGCAACTACAGGGCTGAGACCCAGTACTTC

J gene: TRBJ2-5
clone size: -
D gene: -
V gene: TRBV13
CDR3 protein: CASSQQETQYF
CDR3 DNA: TGTGCCAGCAGCCAGCAAGAGACCCAGTACTTC

J gene: TRBJ1-2
clone size: -
D gene: -
V gene: TRBV18
CDR3 protein: CASSPERGYTF
CDR3 DNA: TGTGCCAGCTCACCGGAGCGCGGCTACACCTTC

J gene: TRBJ1-6
clone size: few
D gene: TRBD1
V gene: TRBV18
CDR3 protein: CASSTTGTGSPLHF
CDR3 DNA: TGTGCCAGCTCTACGACAGGGACGGGTTCACCCCTCCACTTT

J gene: TRBJ2-7
clone size: -
D gene: -
V gene: TRBV12-3/TRBV12-4
CDR3 protein: CASSWGLASGQYF
CDR3 DNA: TGTGCCAGCAGTTGGGGACTCGCCTCCGGGCAGTACTTC

J gene: TRBJ2-1
clone size: -
D gene: TRBD1
V gene: TRBV7-9
CDR3 protein: CASSLTKGTGDNEQFF
CDR3 DNA: TGTGCCAGCAGCCTGACCAAAGGGACAGGGGACAATGAGCAGTTCTTC

J gene: TRBJ2-1
clone size: -
D gene: -
V gene: TRBV6-5
CDR3 protein: CASNTLRSEQFF
CDR3 DNA: TGTGCCAGCAACACCCTACGGAGTGAGCAGTTCTTC

J gene: TRBJ1-5
clone size: few
D gene: -
V gene: TRBV6-1
CDR3 protein: CASSEYMINQGQPQHF
CDR3 DNA: TGTGCCAGCAGTGAATATATGATAAACCAGGGGCAGCCCCAGCATTTT

J gene: TRBJ1-1
clone size: -
D gene: TRBD1
V gene: TRBV28
CDR3 protein: CASTGTGGRLF
CDR3 DNA: TGTGCCAGCACCGGCACAGGGGGACGGCTTTTT

J gene: TRBJ2-7
clone size: -
D gene: -
V gene: TRBV5-1
CDR3 protein: CASSIVVQPYEQYF
CDR3 DNA: TGCGCCAGCAGCATTGTCGTACAGCCTTACGAGCAGTACTTC

J gene: TRBJ2-4
clone size: few
D gene: TRBD2
V gene: TRBV5-4
CDR3 protein: CASSLAIAGKNIQYF
CDR3 DNA: TGTGCCAGCAGCTTGGCCATAGCGGGCAAAAACATTCAGTACTTC

J gene: TRBJ1-2
clone size: -
D gene: -
V gene: TRBV29-1
CDR3 protein: CSVTDLGDRNYGYTF
CDR3 DNA: TGCAGCGTCACGGACTTGGGTGATCGGAACTATGGCTACACCTTC